The 6 T cell receptor beta chains below all came from one sample that was sequenced in a study of radiation and T cells in renal cell carcinoma. Time point denoted: blood 2 weeks post-SBRT. Treatment denoted: 15 Gy SBRT to primary tumor, nephrectomy 4 weeks later. Clones were sequenced by immunoSEQ multiplex PCR, and TCRdb holds only the in-frame ones, with some missing. The table lists 100,000 to 150,000 clones, over 75% of them singletons. Sequencing was performed on blood, taken from a patient whose treatment included radiotherapy and nephrectomy. These receptors came from a middle-aged man with renal cell carcinoma.

The V and J genes are TRBV6-6 and TRBJ1-2, with 9 bases matching TRBD1. Trimming cost V 6 bases and J 8 bases; bases outside gene matches: 7. Germline values: CDR1 MNHNY, CDR2 SVGAGI (reference sequence). There are 13 residues in the CDR3. The CDR3 DNA is TGTGCCAGCAGCCAGGACAGGGGCCGAGGCTACACCTTC. It codes for CASSQDRGRGYTF.

This chain uses TRBV28 with TRBJ1-5, with 9 bases identical to TRBD1. CDR1 and CDR2 (germline): MDHEN, SYDVKM. There are 14 residues in the CDR3. J gave up 5 bases and V 3 bases, and 2 bases lay outside the gene matches. This chain's CDR3 is CASSFNRGHQPQHF. The CDR3 DNA reads as TGTGCCAGCAGTTTTAACAGGGGGCATCAGCCCCAGCATTTT.

The chain joins TRBV6-1 to TRBJ1-2, with a tentative D call TRBD1 (5 bases). V was trimmed by 4 bases and J by 7 bases, leaving 16 bases between them. The CDR3 covers 14 residues. Germline loops: CDR1 MNHNS, CDR2 SASEGT. The CDR3 region has the DNA TGTGCCAGCAGTGGTACCGGGGCCGGACCTGGCTACACCTTC. It specifies CASSGTGAGPGYTF.

The V call is TRBV5-1, the J call TRBJ2-3; 7 nucleotides line up with TRBD2. V trimming: 2 bases; J trimming: 1 base; junction bases outside the gene matches: 4. Germline V gene sequence: CDR1 SGHRS, CDR2 YFSETQ. CDR3 size: 15 residues. CDR3 sequence reads: CASSFGLERTDTQYF. The CDR3 coding sequence is TGCGCCAGCAGCTTCGGACTAGAGCGCACAGATACGCAGTATTTT.

This clone was seen only a few times. This chain uses TRBV9 with TRBJ2-3, with a possible D match to TRBD1 (8 bases). The V gene's germline CDR1 is SGDLS and CDR2 YYNGEE. V was cut by 1 base and J by 9 bases, with 12 bases left in between. This CDR3 has 13 residues. CDR3 coding DNA: TGTGCCAGCAGCGTATTACAGGGGGGGACGCAGTATTTT. Protein sequence: CASSVLQGGTQYF.

This chain joins TRBV5-1 and TRBJ2-1, with 10 bases lining up with TRBD2. The CDR3 sequence is 15 residues long. The germline gives CDR1 SGHRS, CDR2 YFSETQ. The V gene end was trimmed by 0 bases and the J gene end by 8 bases; junction bases not matched to a gene: 5. CDR3 in amino acids: CASSLESSGRYEQFF. The CDR3 DNA is TGCGCCAGCAGCTTGGAGTCTAGCGGGAGATATGAGCAGTTCTTC.